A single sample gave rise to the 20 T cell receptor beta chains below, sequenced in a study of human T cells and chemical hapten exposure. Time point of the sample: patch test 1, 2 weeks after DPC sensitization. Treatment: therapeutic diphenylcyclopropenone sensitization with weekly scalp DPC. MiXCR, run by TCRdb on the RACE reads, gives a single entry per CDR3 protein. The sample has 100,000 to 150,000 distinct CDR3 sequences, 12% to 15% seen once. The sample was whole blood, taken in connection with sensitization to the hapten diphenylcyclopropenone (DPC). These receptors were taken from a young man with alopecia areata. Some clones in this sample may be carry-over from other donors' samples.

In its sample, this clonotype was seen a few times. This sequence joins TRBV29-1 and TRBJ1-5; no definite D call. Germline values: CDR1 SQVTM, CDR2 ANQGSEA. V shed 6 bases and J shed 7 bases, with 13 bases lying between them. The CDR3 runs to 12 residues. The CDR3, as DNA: TGCAGCGTGAAGTTAAACGGCCAGCCCCAGCATTTT. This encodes CSVKLNGQPQHF.

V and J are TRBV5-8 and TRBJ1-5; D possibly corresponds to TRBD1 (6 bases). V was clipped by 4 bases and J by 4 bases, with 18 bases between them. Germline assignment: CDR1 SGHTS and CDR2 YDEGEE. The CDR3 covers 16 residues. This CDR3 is CASSPLGGRGNQPQHF. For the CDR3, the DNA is TGTGCCAGCAGCCCGCTGGGAGGCAGGGGAAATCAGCCCCAGCATTTT.

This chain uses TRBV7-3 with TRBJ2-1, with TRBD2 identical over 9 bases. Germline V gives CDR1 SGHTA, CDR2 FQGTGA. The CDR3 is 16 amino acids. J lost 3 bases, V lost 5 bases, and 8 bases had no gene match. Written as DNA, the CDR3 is TGTGCCAGCAGCGCTTCTAGCGGGGCAAGCTACAATGAGCAGTTCTTC. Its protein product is CASSASSGASYNEQFF.

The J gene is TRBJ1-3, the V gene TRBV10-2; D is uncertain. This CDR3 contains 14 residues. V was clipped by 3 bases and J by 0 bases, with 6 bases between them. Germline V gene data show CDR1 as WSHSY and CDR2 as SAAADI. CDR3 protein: CASSERDSGNTIYF. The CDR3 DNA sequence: TGCGCCAGCAGTGAACGGGACTCTGGAAACACCATATATTTT.

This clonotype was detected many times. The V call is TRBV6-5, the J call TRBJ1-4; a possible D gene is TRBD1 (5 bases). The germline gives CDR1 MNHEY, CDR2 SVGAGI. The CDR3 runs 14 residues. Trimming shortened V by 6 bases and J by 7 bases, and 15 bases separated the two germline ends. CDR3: CASRPGSRAEKLFF. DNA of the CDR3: TGTGCCAGCAGACCAGGGAGCCGGGCTGAAAAACTGTTTTTT.

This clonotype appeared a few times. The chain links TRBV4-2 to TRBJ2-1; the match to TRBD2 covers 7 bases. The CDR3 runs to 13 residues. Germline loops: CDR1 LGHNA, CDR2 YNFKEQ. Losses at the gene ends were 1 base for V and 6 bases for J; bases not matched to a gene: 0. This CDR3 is CASSQAGGNEQFF. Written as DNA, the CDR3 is TGTGCCAGCAGCCAAGCGGGGGGCAATGAGCAGTTCTTC.

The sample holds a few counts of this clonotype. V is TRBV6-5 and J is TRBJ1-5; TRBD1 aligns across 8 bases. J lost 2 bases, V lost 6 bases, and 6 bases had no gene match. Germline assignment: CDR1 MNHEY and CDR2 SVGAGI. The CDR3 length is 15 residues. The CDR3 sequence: CASRRQDRGNQPQHF. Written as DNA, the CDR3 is TGTGCCAGCAGGCGCCAGGACAGGGGCAATCAGCCCCAGCATTTT.

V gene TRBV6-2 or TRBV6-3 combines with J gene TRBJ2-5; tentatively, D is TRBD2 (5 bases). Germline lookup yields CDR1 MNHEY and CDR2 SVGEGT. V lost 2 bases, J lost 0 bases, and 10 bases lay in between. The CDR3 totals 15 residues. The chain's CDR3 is CASSYDRGYQETQYF. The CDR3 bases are TGTGCCAGCAGTTACGATCGGGGATACCAAGAGACCCAGTACTTC.

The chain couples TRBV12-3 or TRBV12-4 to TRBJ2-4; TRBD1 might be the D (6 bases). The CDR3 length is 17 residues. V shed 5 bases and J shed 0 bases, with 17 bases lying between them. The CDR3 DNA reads TGTGCCAGCAGTCCGCGACAGGAAAACCTAGCCAAAAACATTCAGTACTTC. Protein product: CASSPRQENLAKNIQYF.

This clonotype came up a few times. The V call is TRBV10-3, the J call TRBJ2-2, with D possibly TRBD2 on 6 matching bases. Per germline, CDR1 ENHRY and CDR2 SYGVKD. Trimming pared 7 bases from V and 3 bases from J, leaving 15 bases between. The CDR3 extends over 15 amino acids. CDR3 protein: CAITPNSGDTGELFF. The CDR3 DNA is TGTGCCATCACCCCCAACTCGGGGGACACCGGGGAGCTGTTTTTT.

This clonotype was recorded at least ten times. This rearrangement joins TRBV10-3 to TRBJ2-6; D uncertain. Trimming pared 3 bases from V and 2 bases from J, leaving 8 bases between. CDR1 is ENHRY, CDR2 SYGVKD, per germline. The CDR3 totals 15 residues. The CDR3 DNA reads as TGTGCCATCAGTGATAACAGCCCTGGGGCCAACGTCCTGACTTTC. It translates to CAISDNSPGANVLTF.

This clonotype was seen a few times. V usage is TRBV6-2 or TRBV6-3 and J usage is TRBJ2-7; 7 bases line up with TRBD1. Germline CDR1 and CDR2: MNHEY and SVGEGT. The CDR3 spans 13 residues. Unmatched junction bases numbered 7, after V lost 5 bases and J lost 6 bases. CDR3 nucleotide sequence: TGTGCCAGCAGTCGACAGGGATCCGGCGAGCAGTACGTC. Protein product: CASSRQGSGEQYV.

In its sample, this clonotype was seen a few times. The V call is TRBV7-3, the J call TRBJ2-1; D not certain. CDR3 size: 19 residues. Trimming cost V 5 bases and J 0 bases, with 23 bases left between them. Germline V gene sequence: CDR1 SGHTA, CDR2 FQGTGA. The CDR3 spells CASSPSPTFDGSSYNEQFF. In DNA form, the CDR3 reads TGTGCCAGCAGCCCATCTCCAACCTTTGACGGAAGCTCCTACAATGAGCAGTTCTTC.

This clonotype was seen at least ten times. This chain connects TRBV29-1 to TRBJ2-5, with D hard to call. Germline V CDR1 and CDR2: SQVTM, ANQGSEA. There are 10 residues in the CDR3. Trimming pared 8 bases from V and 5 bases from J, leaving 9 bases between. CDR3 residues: CSSKQETQYF. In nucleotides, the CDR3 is TGCAGCTCGAAGCAGGAGACCCAGTACTTC.

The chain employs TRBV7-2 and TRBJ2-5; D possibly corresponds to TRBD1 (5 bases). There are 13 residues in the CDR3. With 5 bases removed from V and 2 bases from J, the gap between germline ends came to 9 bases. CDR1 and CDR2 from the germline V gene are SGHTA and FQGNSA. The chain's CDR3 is CASSQGFQETQYF. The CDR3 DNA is TGTGCCAGCAGCCAGGGTTTTCAAGAGACCCAGTACTTC. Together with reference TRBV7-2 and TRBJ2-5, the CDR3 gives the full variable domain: GAGVSQSPSNKVTEKGKDVELRCDPISGHTALYWYRQSLGQGLEFLIYFQGNSAPDKSGLPSDRFSAERTGGSVSTLTIQRTQQEDSAVYLCASSQGFQETQYFGPGTRLLVL.

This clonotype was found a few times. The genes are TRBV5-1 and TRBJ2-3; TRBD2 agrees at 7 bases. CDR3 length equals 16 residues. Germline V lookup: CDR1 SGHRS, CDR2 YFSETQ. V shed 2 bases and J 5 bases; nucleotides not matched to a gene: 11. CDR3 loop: CASSFFPGLEGDTQYF. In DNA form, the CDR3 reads TGCGCCAGCAGCTTTTTCCCCGGACTAGAGGGAGATACGCAGTATTTT.

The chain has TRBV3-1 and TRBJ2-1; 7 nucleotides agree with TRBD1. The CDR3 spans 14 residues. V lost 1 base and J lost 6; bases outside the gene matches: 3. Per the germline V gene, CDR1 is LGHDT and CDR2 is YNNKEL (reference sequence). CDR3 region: CASSQGGQTNEQFF. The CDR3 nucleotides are TGTGCCAGCAGCCAAGGGGGACAGACCAATGAGCAGTTCTTC.

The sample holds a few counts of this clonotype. CDR3 in amino acids: CASSVESGYQETQYF. The CDR3 DNA is TGTGCCAGCAGCGTAGAGAGCGGGTACCAAGAGACCCAGTACTTC. V usage is TRBV9 and J usage is TRBJ2-5, with D maybe TRBD2 (6 bases). The V end was cut by 0 bases, the J end by 0 bases, with 9 bases between. CDR3 length equals 15 residues. Germline V gene lookup returns CDR1 SGDLS and CDR2 YYNGEE.

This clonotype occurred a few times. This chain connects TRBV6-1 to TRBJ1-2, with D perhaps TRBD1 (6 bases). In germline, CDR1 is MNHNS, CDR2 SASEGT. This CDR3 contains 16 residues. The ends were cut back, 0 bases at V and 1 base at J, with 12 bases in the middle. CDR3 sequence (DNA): TGTGCCAGCAGTGAAGCCAGGGGCCGGATTAACTATGGCTACACCTTC. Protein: CASSEARGRINYGYTF.

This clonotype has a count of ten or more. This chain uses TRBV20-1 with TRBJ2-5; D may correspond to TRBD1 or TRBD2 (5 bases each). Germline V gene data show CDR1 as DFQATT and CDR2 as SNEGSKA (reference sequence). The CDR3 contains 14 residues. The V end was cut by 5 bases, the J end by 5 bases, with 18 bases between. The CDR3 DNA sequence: TGCAGTGCTGGGGCTGGGGGTATTATGGAGACCCAGTACTTC. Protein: CSAGAGGIMETQYF.